Listed below are T cell receptor beta chains from one sample, sequenced in a study of Tregs in tolerant kidney transplant recipients. The assay was immunoSEQ multiplex PCR, and TCRdb's table has in-frame clones only and misses some. The data show 50,000 or so clones, approximately 90% seen once. The sample was CD8+ T cells from blood (PBMCs), taken 24 months after the transplant. The receptors here all came from a human patient who received a combined kidney and bone marrow transplant. Some T cells may possibly be graft donor cells. The CDR3 runs from the conserved cysteine through the conserved F or W. A D gene is named only where the DNA matches it firmly. Some rows mark clone size as missing; the rest say once, few, many or name a class of expanded clone.

cdr3_aa: CASSEEGVRLAADTQYF
cdr3_nt: TGTGCCAGCAGTGAAGAAGGGGTGAGACTAGCAGCAGATACGCAGTATTTT
clone_size: -
d_call: TRBD2
v_call: TRBV6-1
j_call: TRBJ2-3

cdr3_aa: CASSSGLAGGQETQYF
cdr3_nt: TGTGCCAGCAGCTCAGGACTAGCGGGAGGGCAAGAGACCCAGTACTTC
clone_size: -
d_call: TRBD2
v_call: TRBV7-3
j_call: TRBJ2-5

cdr3_aa: CASRDDQGSGYTF
cdr3_nt: TGTGCCAGCAGAGACGATCAGGGTTCTGGCTACACCTTC
clone_size: -
d_call: -
v_call: TRBV11-3
j_call: TRBJ1-2

cdr3_aa: CASSVELYVRAGGVGGNEQFF
cdr3_nt: TGTGCCAGCAGCGTAGAATTGTACGTTCGGGCGGGAGGGGTAGGAGGCAATGAGCAGTTCTTC
clone_size: -
d_call: TRBD2
v_call: TRBV9
j_call: TRBJ2-1

cdr3_aa: CSVVNSGRPEQYF
cdr3_nt: TGCAGCGTTGTAAATAGCGGGAGGCCCGAGCAGTACTTC
clone_size: -
d_call: TRBD2
v_call: TRBV29-1
j_call: TRBJ2-7

cdr3_aa: CASSKDLAGRSLRDEQYF
cdr3_nt: TGTGCCAGTAGTAAGGATCTAGCGGGACGGTCCCTTCGGGACGAGCAGTACTTC
clone_size: -
d_call: TRBD2
v_call: TRBV19
j_call: TRBJ2-7

cdr3_aa: CASSQAPVVGELFF
cdr3_nt: TGCGCCAGCAGCCAAGCTCCGGTGGTGGGGGAGCTGTTTTTT
clone_size: -
d_call: -
v_call: TRBV4-3
j_call: TRBJ2-2

cdr3_aa: CASSQTPGANTEAFF
cdr3_nt: TGTGCCAGCAGCCAGACCCCAGGGGCCAACACTGAAGCTTTCTTT
clone_size: -
d_call: -
v_call: TRBV6-1
j_call: TRBJ1-1

cdr3_aa: CASSQGGLAVMGNEQYF
cdr3_nt: TGCGCCAGCAGCCAGGGAGGGCTAGCGGTAATGGGGAACGAGCAGTACTTC
clone_size: -
d_call: TRBD2
v_call: TRBV4-1
j_call: TRBJ2-7

cdr3_aa: CASSLGLAESSYNEQFF
cdr3_nt: TGTGCCAGCAGCCTCGGACTAGCGGAGAGCTCCTACAATGAGCAGTTCTTC
clone_size: -
d_call: TRBD2
v_call: TRBV16
j_call: TRBJ2-1

cdr3_aa: CASSSLLSNEQFF
cdr3_nt: TGTGCCAGCAGCTCCCTACTTTCCAATGAGCAGTTCTTC
clone_size: -
d_call: -
v_call: TRBV7-2
j_call: TRBJ2-1

cdr3_aa: CASSSWTDTEAFF
cdr3_nt: TGTGCCAGCAGTTCCTGGACAGACACTGAAGCTTTCTTT
clone_size: large
d_call: -
v_call: TRBV27
j_call: TRBJ1-1

cdr3_aa: CASSEVVRGGDTQYF
cdr3_nt: TGTGCCAGCAGTGAAGTGGTGCGGGGGGGGGATACGCAGTATTTT
clone_size: -
d_call: TRBD2
v_call: TRBV2
j_call: TRBJ2-3

cdr3_aa: CASSIKRDRHFYGYTF
cdr3_nt: TGTGCCAGCAGTATAAAACGGGACAGACACTTCTATGGCTACACCTTC
clone_size: -
d_call: TRBD1
v_call: TRBV27
j_call: TRBJ1-2

cdr3_aa: CASSFYPLFDADTQYF
cdr3_nt: TGTGCCAGCAGCTTCTATCCCCTTTTCGATGCAGATACGCAGTATTTT
clone_size: -
d_call: -
v_call: TRBV7-9
j_call: TRBJ2-3

cdr3_aa: CASSATGTGGRETQYF
cdr3_nt: TGTGCCAGCAGTGCTACCGGGACAGGGGGCAGAGAGACCCAGTACTTC
clone_size: -
d_call: TRBD1
v_call: TRBV6-1
j_call: TRBJ2-5

cdr3_aa: CASSIMTGGLLGYTF
cdr3_nt: TGTGCCAGCAGTATAATGACAGGGGGACTTTTAGGCTACACCTTC
clone_size: -
d_call: TRBD1
v_call: TRBV6-5
j_call: TRBJ1-2

cdr3_aa: CASSITAGYNEQFF
cdr3_nt: TGTGCCAGTAGTATAACGGCAGGTTACAATGAGCAGTTCTTC
clone_size: few
d_call: -
v_call: TRBV19
j_call: TRBJ2-1

cdr3_aa: CASSSSGKYGYTF
cdr3_nt: TGTGCCAGCAGTTCCTCGGGAAAGTATGGCTACACCTTC
clone_size: -
d_call: -
v_call: TRBV27
j_call: TRBJ1-2

cdr3_aa: CASSPKAGLSYEQYF
cdr3_nt: TGTGCCAGCAGCCCCAAAGCGGGGCTCTCCTACGAGCAGTACTTC
clone_size: -
d_call: TRBD2
v_call: TRBV7-9
j_call: TRBJ2-7

cdr3_aa: CASSRDRGQQETQYF
cdr3_nt: TGTGCCAGCTCACGGGACAGGGGGCAACAAGAGACCCAGTACTTC
clone_size: -
d_call: TRBD1
v_call: TRBV18
j_call: TRBJ2-5

cdr3_aa: CASSYGGTQTDTQYF
cdr3_nt: TGTGCCAGCAGTTACGGGGGAACCCAAACAGATACGCAGTATTTT
clone_size: -
d_call: -
v_call: TRBV13
j_call: TRBJ2-3

cdr3_aa: CASSDLYTSYGYTF
cdr3_nt: TGTGCCAGCAGTGATTTGTACACGTCCTATGGCTACACCTTC
clone_size: -
d_call: -
v_call: TRBV2
j_call: TRBJ1-2

cdr3_aa: CASRGDTGELFF
cdr3_nt: TGTGCCAGCAGAGGAGACACCGGGGAGCTGTTTTTT
clone_size: -
d_call: -
v_call: TRBV28
j_call: TRBJ2-2

cdr3_aa: CASSERTGASYEQYF
cdr3_nt: TGTGCCAGCAGCGAGAGAACAGGGGCGTCCTACGAGCAGTACTTC
clone_size: -
d_call: TRBD1
v_call: TRBV9
j_call: TRBJ2-7

cdr3_aa: CASSIDREGTGELFF
cdr3_nt: TGTGCCAGTAGTATTGACAGGGAAGGGACCGGGGAGCTGTTTTTT
clone_size: -
d_call: TRBD1
v_call: TRBV19
j_call: TRBJ2-2

cdr3_aa: CAWSRGRQPQHF
cdr3_nt: TGTGCCTGGAGCAGGGGGCGTCAGCCCCAGCATTTT
clone_size: -
d_call: TRBD1
v_call: TRBV30
j_call: TRBJ1-5

cdr3_aa: CASSFWDRGRTGELFF
cdr3_nt: TGTGCCAGCAGCTTTTGGGACAGGGGGCGCACCGGGGAGCTGTTTTTT
clone_size: -
d_call: TRBD1
v_call: TRBV5-6
j_call: TRBJ2-2

cdr3_aa: CASSQDWDTQYF
cdr3_nt: TGTGCCAGCAGCCAGGACTGGGATACGCAGTATTTT
clone_size: -
d_call: -
v_call: TRBV7-9
j_call: TRBJ2-3

cdr3_aa: CASSLTGENYEQYF
cdr3_nt: TGTGCCAGCAGCTTGACAGGGGAGAACTACGAGCAGTACTTC
clone_size: once
d_call: TRBD1
v_call: TRBV5-4
j_call: TRBJ2-7

cdr3_aa: CATGTGLFYEQYF
cdr3_nt: TGTGCCACCGGGACAGGACTCTTCTACGAGCAGTACTTC
clone_size: -
d_call: TRBD1
v_call: TRBV7-9
j_call: TRBJ2-7

cdr3_aa: CASSDSGGDYNEQFF
cdr3_nt: TGTGCCAGCAGCGATAGCGGGGGGGATTACAATGAGCAGTTCTTC
clone_size: -
d_call: TRBD2
v_call: TRBV6-4
j_call: TRBJ2-1

cdr3_aa: CASSLALGQGYGYTF
cdr3_nt: TGTGCCAGCAGTTTAGCCCTGGGACAGGGCTATGGCTACACCTTC
clone_size: -
d_call: TRBD1
v_call: TRBV28
j_call: TRBJ1-2

cdr3_aa: CASSLIQRNEQFF
cdr3_nt: TGTGCCAGCAGCTTAATCCAGCGCAATGAGCAGTTCTTC
clone_size: -
d_call: -
v_call: TRBV7-6
j_call: TRBJ2-1

cdr3_aa: CASSPGLAGITDTQYF
cdr3_nt: TGTGCCAGCAGCCCGGGACTAGCGGGGATCACAGATACGCAGTATTTT
clone_size: -
d_call: TRBD2
v_call: TRBV11-2
j_call: TRBJ2-3

cdr3_aa: CASSPAAWRGEETQYF
cdr3_nt: TGTGCCAGCAGCCCCGCCGCGTGGCGGGGCGAAGAGACCCAGTACTTC
clone_size: -
d_call: -
v_call: TRBV28
j_call: TRBJ2-5

cdr3_aa: CASSFFSQTGSISTDTQYF
cdr3_nt: TGTGCCAGCAGCTTTTTTAGTCAAACAGGGTCTATTAGCACAGATACGCAGTATTTT
clone_size: -
d_call: -
v_call: TRBV13
j_call: TRBJ2-3

cdr3_aa: CASSGRDRDGHTDTQYF
cdr3_nt: TGTGCCAGCAGCGGCCGGGACAGGGATGGGCACACAGATACGCAGTATTTT
clone_size: once
d_call: TRBD1
v_call: TRBV9
j_call: TRBJ2-3

cdr3_aa: CAVSELTSARTDTQYF
cdr3_nt: TGTGCCGTCAGTGAACTGACTAGCGCACGCACAGATACGCAGTATTTT
clone_size: -
d_call: TRBD2
v_call: TRBV10-3
j_call: TRBJ2-3

cdr3_aa: CASSHSPSQGGNSPLHF
cdr3_nt: TGCGCCAGCAGCCATTCCCCTAGTCAGGGGGGTAATTCACCCCTCCACTTT
clone_size: -
d_call: TRBD1
v_call: TRBV4-1
j_call: TRBJ1-6

cdr3_aa: CASSAGVAGGPYNEQFF
cdr3_nt: TGTGCCAGCAGCGCGGGAGTAGCGGGAGGGCCCTACAATGAGCAGTTCTTC
clone_size: -
d_call: TRBD2
v_call: TRBV9
j_call: TRBJ2-1

cdr3_aa: CASSEAGGGSGELFF
cdr3_nt: TGTGCCAGCAGTGAAGCGGGGGGGGGATCCGGGGAGCTGTTTTTT
clone_size: -
d_call: TRBD2
v_call: TRBV6-1
j_call: TRBJ2-2

cdr3_aa: CASSFLGDSYEQYF
cdr3_nt: TGTGCCAGCAGCTTTCTCGGTGACTCCTACGAGCAGTACTTC
clone_size: -
d_call: -
v_call: TRBV7-2
j_call: TRBJ2-7

cdr3_aa: CASSQGTAKIGDTQYF
cdr3_nt: TGTGCCAGCAGCCAAGGTACAGCCAAGATTGGGGATACGCAGTATTTT
clone_size: -
d_call: -
v_call: TRBV4-2
j_call: TRBJ2-3

cdr3_aa: CASSGRKTGSPYEQYF
cdr3_nt: TGTGCCAGCAGCGGAAGAAAAACAGGGTCCCCCTACGAGCAGTACTTC
clone_size: -
d_call: -
v_call: TRBV9
j_call: TRBJ2-7

cdr3_aa: CASSLLSGGNTGELFF
cdr3_nt: TGTGCCAGCAGCTTATTGAGCGGGGGCAACACCGGGGAGCTGTTTTTT
clone_size: -
d_call: TRBD2
v_call: TRBV7-9
j_call: TRBJ2-2

cdr3_aa: CASIYRVRENTEAFF
cdr3_nt: TGTGCCAGTATCTACAGGGTTAGAGAAAACACTGAAGCTTTCTTT
clone_size: once
d_call: -
v_call: TRBV19
j_call: TRBJ1-1

cdr3_aa: CASSLESGGREANYGYTF
cdr3_nt: TGTGCCAGCAGCTTAGAATCAGGGGGAAGAGAAGCTAACTATGGCTACACCTTC
clone_size: -
d_call: TRBD1
v_call: TRBV7-8
j_call: TRBJ1-2

cdr3_aa: CASNPSGALNSPLHF
cdr3_nt: TGTGCCAGTAACCCTAGCGGGGCGTTGAATTCACCCCTCCACTTT
clone_size: -
d_call: -
v_call: TRBV19
j_call: TRBJ1-6

cdr3_aa: CASSPGTGSNSPLHF
cdr3_nt: TGTGCCAGTAGTCCGGGGACCGGGAGTAATTCACCCCTCCACTTT
clone_size: -
d_call: -
v_call: TRBV19
j_call: TRBJ1-6